This T cell receptor (beta chain) came from a study of regulatory T cells in long-lasting Graves disease (dated by TCRdb to about 2021). About the investigation overall: Antithyroid drugs had been taken for less than 3 months by newly diagnosed Graves' disease patients. The study took place in China and was registered as a clinical trial. A total of around 35 samples were covered by TCR sequencing, comprising roughly 13 persistent and about 20 newly diagnosed Graves' disease patients. This study used TCR sequencing and RNA sequencing of peripheral blood to compare persistent Graves' disease patients against newly diagnosed Graves' disease patients. What the study reported, not specific to this receptor: TRBV28, TRBJ1-2 and TRBJ2-5 were preferentially used in persistent disease, while TRBV20-1 and TRBJ2-1 were favored in newly diagnosed disease. Compared with newly diagnosed patients, patients with persistent Graves' disease had lower TCR Shannon entropy and fewer highly expanded clones, which suggests clonal expansion. More public clonotypes were shared among persistent patients (more than 2,500) than among newly diagnosed patients (under 1,000). The study examined only peripheral blood because the primary lesion, thyroid tissue, could not be accessed. As a limitation, the authors acknowledged that the small sample size may reduce accuracy. Sequencing and analysis were limited to the TCR beta chain.

The germline V gene encodes CDR1 SGHNT and CDR2 YENEEA. The CDR3 runs 13 residues from the cysteine to the phenylalanine. The kept DNA is CDR3 alone, 39 bases in frame from the first base. Between the V and J ends, shortened by 1 base and 7 bases respectively, the junction contains 11 bases. This clonotype was counted between two and nine times. The antigen it binds to is not known. No base-level quality is on record; no much larger clone is a single base apart. The intended sense of this specimen's time point label: newly diagnosed GD, antithyroid drugs for less than 3 months. For both TCR sequencing and RNA sequencing, RNA was extracted from PBMCs in TRIzol. The diagnosis of Graves' disease was made according to American Thyroid Association guidelines. The patients came from an endocrinology department in Xi'an, China. Each patient gave approximately 10 milliliters of peripheral blood, collected in an EDTA anticoagulant tube. PBMCs were isolated by Ficoll Paque Plus density gradient separation without further T cell sorting. An Agilent 2100 Bioanalyzer and agarose gel were used to check RNA quality, and a NanoDrop 2000 was used to measure RNA concentration.

Library construction relied on multiplex PCR. TCRdb lists the instrument as Illumina HiSeq 4000. CDR3 regions were amplified by Arm-PCR with iRepertoire HTBI primers to construct TCR beta libraries. Gel purification was performed on PCR products prior to sequencing. Concerning the study's data processing: Across samples, 55 to 80 TRBV and 13 to 15 TRBJ segments were identified and used for gene usage analysis of CDR3 amino acid clonotypes. Filtered high-quality paired reads were merged into contigs using COPE and FqMerger. Contigs were aligned with BLAST to IMGT TRBV, TRBD and TRBJ reference genes, and CDR3 was defined per IMGT. Highly expanded clones were defined as clonotypes with a frequency above 0.1%. Repertoire diversity was measured by Shannon entropy, and V-J evenness by the Gini coefficient. Public clonotypes were defined as clonotypes shared by more than one individual. TCRdb's own reprocessing of the public reads used fastp at Q25 and MiXCR and kept productive beta chains. A single entry per CDR3 protein holds the most common genes and DNA from its merged rows. The V and J calls here are based on TCRdb, not the publication. The sample includes over 500,000 distinct CDR3 sequences, with roughly 15% observed a single time. 18% of the sample goes to the ten largest clones.

These data were likewise used in another study, on T cells in Graves' hyperthyroidism and ophthalmopathy. As that second study puts it: Graves' hyperthyroidism was defined as stable when no progression to ophthalmopathy occurred over 18 months of follow-up. Hyperthyroidism patients were newly diagnosed, had a disease duration of under 2 months, and were aged 18 to 65 years. Patients with uncontrolled infections, other autoimmune diseases, pregnancy or lactation were excluded. Clinical symptoms, serum thyroxine and TRAb, thyroid ultrasound, and orbital computed tomography formed the basis for the diagnoses. The first round of RT-PCR for the TCR CDR3 was performed with the HTBI primer set and the Qiagen OneStep RT-PCR kit. Most expanded thyroid clonotypes (frequency above 0.001) were also found in blood, which suggests that blood repertoires may mirror thyroid immune responses. A 13 V-J signature model separated ophthalmopathy from stable hyperthyroidism, with 87.88% sensitivity and 81.08% specificity in cross-validation and 80%/75% in testing. In validation, the model predicted progression to ophthalmopathy a median of roughly 6.5 months before onset, with approximately 70% sensitivity and just under 75% specificity. TCR V-J signatures able to tell the groups apart were searched for in a discovery cohort of 90 to 100 patients, of whom 43 had Graves' ophthalmopathy and roughly 57 had stable Graves' hyperthyroidism. Prospective prediction of ophthalmopathy was tested in an independent validation cohort consisting of fewer than 20 hyperthyroidism patients and some 16 patients who later progressed to ophthalmopathy. The 90 to 100 discovery patients were randomly divided into training and test sets at a 7:3 ratio. The study also compared thyroid tissue and blood T-cell repertoires from a handful of Graves' hyperthyroidism patients. Once sampling was done, hyperthyroidism patients were given methimazole at a starting dose of 30 mg daily, whereas ophthalmopathy patients were given high-dose intravenous methylprednisolone. The libraries were constructed in a second round of multiplex PCR and then size-selected and purified. Sequencing of the libraries was done on an Illumina HiSeq2000 using paired-end 100 bp reads. SOAPnuke was used to process the raw data, removing reads that contained adapters or uncalled bases, had a mean Phred below 15, or lacked an exact match to the constant primer or identifier. COPE v1.2.5 was used to merge high-quality paired reads, and clonotypes were defined as unique nucleotide sequences. Clonotypes were aligned to IMGT TRBV, TRBD and TRBJ reference segments using MiTCR v1.1. The analysis was restricted to V-J combinations with a frequency above 0.0001, which together covered about 99% of the repertoires. A TCS score was defined as the ratio between F50 (clonal expansion) and ExV (chaos), using BLOSUM62-based TCRdist between CDR3 peptides within each V-J. Welch's t-statistics and random forest reduced fewer than 600 V-J features to 13, which were used in a naive Bayes classifier (R e1071). Sample size was not statistically predetermined, and blinding of investigators to group allocation was not performed. The paper reports TCR Vbeta CDR3 sequencing of approximately 130 peripheral blood samples: 40 to 45 ophthalmopathy, about 75 hyperthyroidism and roughly 17 progressor patients.

In this chain, TRBV11-3 is recombined with TRBJ2-7, with the D gene not clear enough to name. The sequence was collected from a woman younger than 45 with Graves disease. Donor details come from another sample of the same person, matched by shared clones. Sequencing was performed on peripheral blood mononuclear cells (PBMCs), taken at new diagnosis, from a patient treated with antithyroid drugs. For the CDR3, the sequence is CASSLGAGWEQYF. The bases read TGTGCCAGCAGCTTAGGGGCTGGCTGGGAGCAGTACTTC.